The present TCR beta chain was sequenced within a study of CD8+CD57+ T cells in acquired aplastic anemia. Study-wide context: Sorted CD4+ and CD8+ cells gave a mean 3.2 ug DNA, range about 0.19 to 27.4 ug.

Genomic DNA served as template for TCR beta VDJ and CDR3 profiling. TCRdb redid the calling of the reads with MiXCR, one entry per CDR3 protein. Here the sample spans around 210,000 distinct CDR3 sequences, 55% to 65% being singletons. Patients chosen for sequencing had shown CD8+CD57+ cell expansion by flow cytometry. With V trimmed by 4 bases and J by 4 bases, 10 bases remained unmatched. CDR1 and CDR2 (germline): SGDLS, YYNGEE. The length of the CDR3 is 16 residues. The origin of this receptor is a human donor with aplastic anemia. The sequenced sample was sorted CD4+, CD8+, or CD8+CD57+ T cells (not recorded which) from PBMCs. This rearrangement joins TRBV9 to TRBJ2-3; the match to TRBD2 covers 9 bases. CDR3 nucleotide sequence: TGTGCCAGCAGCCCAATGGGGCGGGGGGGGCCAGATACGCAGTATTTT. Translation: CASSPMGRGGPDTQYF.